The following is a TCR beta chain sequence with its context. Its antigen is still unknown. TCR beta cDNA libraries included unique molecular identifiers. Approximately 0.5 million cDNA molecules were recovered from an input of roughly 0.85 to 10 million T cells. TCRdb re-called the PCR reads with MiXCR, one entry per CDR3 protein. Counted here are approximately 660,000 distinct CDR3 sequences, about 60% occurring once; the ten biggest clones make up about 11%. The sample originates from a study of post-analysis software for immune sequencing data. This CDR3 is 18 amino acids long. V lost 3 bases, J lost 1 base, and 13 bases stayed unmatched. Germline loops: CDR1 DFQATT, CDR2 SNEGSKA (reference sequence). Study results and caveats: Multiple sclerosis patients had significantly lower normalized Chao1 diversity than controls. Under F measure analysis, samples from one preparation batch co-clustered strongly. TRBV segments more frequent in patients than in controls numbered roughly five and included TRBV5-6, TRBV5-1 and TRBV20-1.

The chain couples TRBV20-1 to TRBJ2-1; 9 nucleotides line up with TRBD2. This TCR came from a girl aged 2 to 10 with multiple sclerosis. Sequencing input: blood. Written as DNA, the CDR3 is TGCAGTGCTAGTGGGGTTAGCGGGAGTATGGGGTCCTACAATGAGCAGTTCTTC. Amino acid sequence: CSASGVSGSMGSYNEQFF.